The clone carrying this T cell receptor (beta chain) was observed a few times. Its antigen is currently unknown. The authors used template switching to add a universal primer site and gave cDNA unique molecular identifiers. TCRdb re-analysed the 5' RACE reads in MiXCR, keeping a single row per CDR3 protein. The data show 690,000 or so distinct CDR3 sequences, 8.6% seen once. The data stem from a study of identical twins. Broader study findings: Those out-of-frame alpha sequences shared by twins showed an excess of low generation probability. Models came in too low on out-of-frame TCR alpha sharing in monozygotic twins. Beta out-of-frame twin sharing showed a weaker excess.

Trimming cost V 5 bases and J 6 bases; bases outside gene matches: 13. The CDR3 is 17 amino acids. Per germline, CDR1 MDHEN and CDR2 SYDVKM. This sample was shared with a second study, whose subject was yellow fever vaccine responses in identical twins.

The chain combines TRBV28 with TRBJ2-1; 10 bases fit TRBD2. The sample comprised PBMCs. The receptor comes from a woman aged 18-29 years in good health. The DNA for the CDR3 is TGTGCCAGCAGTGGGGCTAGCGGGGGCATATCTTCCAATGAGCAGTTCTTC. Amino acid sequence: CASSGASGGISSNEQFF.